The clone carrying this T cell receptor beta chain was detected ten times or more. What it binds is unknown. This sample is drawn from a study of breast tumors, draining lymph nodes, adjacent tissues. This CDR3 is built from 16 residues. In germline, CDR1 is MNHEY, CDR2 SVGAGI. V was shortened by 2 bases and J by 3 bases, with 13 bases between the two germline ends. TCRdb processed the multiplex PCR reads anew with MiXCR; each CDR3 protein has one entry. The data contain about 35,000 distinct CDR3 sequences, about 36% of them seen just once; the ten biggest clones take up about a tenth. General observations from the study: Tumor repertoires ranked between lymph nodes and nontumor tissue in diversity, with V and J gene preferences. That most tumor T cells come from lymph nodes remained unproven.

The clonotype originates from a female donor with breast cancer. Some clones in this sample may be carry-over from other donors' samples. The chain uses TRBV6-5 and TRBJ2-2; D is ambiguous. Material for sequencing was breast tumor tissue. For the CDR3, the DNA is TGTGCCAGCAGTTACACGTTCTCACCCGACACCGGGGAGCTGTTTTTT. This gives the protein CASSYTFSPDTGELFF.